This TCR beta chain was identified in a study of blood T cell repertoires in COVID-19. Data came from immunoSEQ multiplex PCR; TCRdb stores just in-frame clones and leaves some out. The sample lists about 230,000 clones, around nine tenths seen once, with more than 10% in the top ten. Only a few counts were recorded for this clone. V was clipped by 1 base and J by 8 bases, with 9 bases between them. This CDR3 region has 13 residues. Germline CDR1 and CDR2: SGHDN and FVKESK. This chain joins TRBV14 and TRBJ2-1; D might be TRBD2 (5 bases). The receptor was isolated from a woman aged 18-35 years who had recovered from COVID-19. Specimen: peripheral blood. The CDR3 protein is CASSQAGFHEQFF. CDR3 sequence (DNA): TGTGCCAGCAGCCAAGCGGGGTTTCATGAGCAGTTCTTC.